These 6 T cell receptor beta chains came from one sample sequenced in a study of blood T cell repertoires in COVID-19. The assay was immunoSEQ multiplex PCR, and TCRdb's table has in-frame clones only and misses some. The repertoire consists of 65,000 to 70,000 clones, with 91% occurring once and the leading ten covering less than 15%. The sample was peripheral blood. These receptors came from a human donor with active COVID-19. The donor label of this sample is uncertain.

The chain combines TRBV2 with TRBJ1-3; D might be TRBD1 (6 bases). Germline CDR1 and CDR2: SNHLY and FYNNEI. Trimming left V 5 bases short and J 0 bases short, with 11 bases between. There are 15 residues in the CDR3. CDR3 in amino acids: CASSRTASSGNTIYF. Here the CDR3 DNA reads TGTGCCAGCAGTCGGACAGCTAGCTCTGGAAACACCATATATTTT.

The genes are TRBV28 and TRBJ2-5, with TRBD1 matching 8 bases. The ends lost 4 bases at V and 5 bases at J; junction bases unmatched: 3. Germline V gene lookup returns CDR1 MDHEN and CDR2 SYDVKM. The CDR3 spans 13 residues. CDR3 coding DNA: TGTGCCAGCAGTTCAGGGGGCTATGAGACCCAGTACTTC. Its protein product is CASSSGGYETQYF.

This chain connects TRBV9 to TRBJ2-7; D call uncertain. Germline loops: CDR1 SGDLS, CDR2 YYNGEE. V lost 4 bases and J 0 bases, leaving 14 bases between the germline ends. The CDR3 covers 15 residues. The CDR3 loop is CASSPPGGSSYEQYF. The CDR3 DNA follows: TGTGCCAGCAGCCCCCCCGGCGGCAGCTCCTACGAGCAGTACTTC. The whole variable domain, filled in from reference TRBV9 and TRBJ2-7, reads DSGVTQTPKHLITATGQRVTLRCSPRSGDLSVYWYQQSLDQGLQFLIQYYNGEERAKGNILERFSAQQFPDLHSELNLSSLELGDSALYFCASSPPGGSSYEQYFGPGTRLTVT.

This chain uses TRBV28 with TRBJ2-5, with D perhaps TRBD2 (6 bases). Germline V gene sequence: CDR1 MDHEN, CDR2 SYDVKM. The CDR3 extends over 13 amino acids. V was trimmed by 10 bases and J by 5 bases, leaving 17 bases between them. The CDR3 here is CATLADPQETQYF. Here the CDR3 DNA reads TGTGCCACCTTAGCGGACCCTCAGGAGACCCAGTACTTC.

V gene TRBV21-1 combines with J gene TRBJ2-5; the table's D call of TRBD1 was not tested on the DNA. TRBV21-1 is annotated as a pseudogene. This CDR3 is built from 14 residues. Here the CDR3 reads CASSRTGLQETQYF. CDR3 bases: TGTGCCAGCAGCAGGACAGGGCTACAAGAGACCCAGTACTTC.

The V and J genes are TRBV18 and TRBJ2-3; maybe TRBD2 (5 bases). CDR3 length equals 13 residues. Germline V CDR1 and CDR2: KGHSH, LQKENI. V gave up 2 bases and J gave up 3 bases, with 6 bases separating them. This CDR3 reads CASSPGRTDTQYF. The DNA for the CDR3 is TGTGCCAGCTCACCAGGGAGAACAGATACGCAGTATTTT. Looking up the rest from reference TRBV18 and TRBJ2-3 gives the full variable domain: NAGVMQNPRHLVRRRGQEARLRCSPMKGHSHVYWYRQLPEEGLKFMVYLQKENIIDESGMPKERFSAEFPKEGPSILRIQQVVRGDSAAYFCASSPGRTDTQYFGPGTRLTVL.